A single sample is the source of the 8 T cell receptor beta chains below, sequenced in a study of metastatic and nonmetastatic thyroid tumors. TCRdb used MiXCR to call clones anew from the PCR reads. Of about 40,000 clones listed, roughly a sixth are singletons. Among the patients, none had received any treatment before thyroid surgery. The sample taken for sequencing was tumor tissue. The receptors were sampled from a female donor with papillary thyroid cancer or a benign thyroid nodule (not recorded which). Some clones in this sample may be carry-over from other donors' samples.

Ten or more counts support this clone. J is TRBJ1-3 and V is TRBV5-1; D uncertain. The V gene's germline CDR1 is SGHRS and CDR2 YFSETQ. Trimming stripped 4 bases from V and 0 bases from J, with 8 bases between. CDR3 length: 14 amino acids. CDR3 protein: CASSQAVSGNTIYF. The CDR3 DNA reads as TGCGCCAGCAGCCAAGCGGTCTCTGGAAACACCATATATTTT. The whole variable domain, filled in from reference TRBV5-1 and TRBJ1-3, reads KAGVTQTPRYLIKTRGQQVTLSCSPISGHRSVSWYQQTPGQGLQFLFEYFSETQRNKGNFPGRFSGRQFSNSRSEMNVSTLELGDSALYLCASSQAVSGNTIYFGEGSWLTVV.

This sequence joins TRBV5-6 and TRBJ2-7; D gene uncertain. Germline V gene data show CDR1 as SGHDT and CDR2 as YYEEEE. This CDR3 region has 15 residues. V was pared by 1 base and J by 2 bases, with 13 bases between. CDR3 amino acids: CASSLMGSYPYEQYF. Written as DNA, the CDR3 is TGTGCCAGCAGCTTGATGGGGTCCTATCCCTACGAGCAGTACTTC.

This chain uses TRBV11-1 with TRBJ1-2; D is unresolved. The CDR3 runs 17 residues. Germline CDR1 is SGHAT and CDR2 is FQDESV (reference sequence). Between the trimmed V and J ends, which lost 7 bases and 5 bases, there was a span of 26 bases. The CDR3, as DNA: TGTGCCAGCATACAACCCGCAAAGGTACAGTGGTCATATGGCTACACCTTC. Its protein is CASIQPAKVQWSYGYTF.

This clone appeared many times. The genes are TRBV10-3 and TRBJ1-1; D remains ambiguous. Germline CDR1 reads ENHRY; CDR2 reads SYGVKD. The CDR3 contains 14 residues. V lost 6 bases and J lost 0, with 11 bases in between. The CDR3 reads CAIRPLEVNTEAFF. The CDR3 region has the DNA TGTGCCATCAGGCCACTCGAGGTGAACACTGAAGCTTTCTTT.

This clone appeared many times. The CDR3, as DNA: TGTGCCAGCAAACCTCTAGCGGGAGCGGAGAATGAGCAGTTCTTC. Protein: CASKPLAGAENEQFF. The chain joins TRBV6-1 to TRBJ2-1, with 10 bases that match TRBD2. Germline-derived CDR1 and CDR2 are MNHNS and SASEGT. CDR3 size: 15 residues. The V and J ends lost 7 bases and 7 bases, in that order; junction bases with no gene match: 10.

This clone has more than one count but fewer than ten. Relative to the germline gene, one junction end is altered; a read error may explain this. The V and J genes are TRBV24-1 and TRBJ2-5, with 9 bases identical to TRBD1. The CDR3 covers 15 residues. The germline CDR1 and CDR2 sequences are KGHDR and SFDVKD. The CDR3 region is CATSDIGTGLENQYF. Written as DNA, the CDR3 is TGTGCCACCAGTGATATCGGGACAGGGTTGGAGAACCAGTACTTC.

This clone was counted ten times or more. This chain links TRBV2 with TRBJ2-7; D unclear. Looked up from germline, CDR1 is SNHLY and CDR2 is FYNNEI. V shed 8 bases and J shed 0 bases, with 11 bases lying between them. CDR3 size: 13 residues. For the CDR3, the DNA is TGTGCCAGCGCATTACCAAACTCCTACGAGCAGTACTTC. Translated: CASALPNSYEQYF.

This sequence joins TRBV4-2 and TRBJ2-1, with D perhaps matching TRBD2 (6 bases). This CDR3 contains 16 residues. With 4 bases removed from V and 1 base from J, the gap between germline ends came to 14 bases. Germline-derived CDR1 and CDR2 are LGHNA and YNFKEQ. CDR3 loop: CASSLEPEGSYNEQFF. DNA of the CDR3: TGTGCCAGCAGCCTAGAACCGGAGGGGTCCTACAATGAGCAGTTCTTC.